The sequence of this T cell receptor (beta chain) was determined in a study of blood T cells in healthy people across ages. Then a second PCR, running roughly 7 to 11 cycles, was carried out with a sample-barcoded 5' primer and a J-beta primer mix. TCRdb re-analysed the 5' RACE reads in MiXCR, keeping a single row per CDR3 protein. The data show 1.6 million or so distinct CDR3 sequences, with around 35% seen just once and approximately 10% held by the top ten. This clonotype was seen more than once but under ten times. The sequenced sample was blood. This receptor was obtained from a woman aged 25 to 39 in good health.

The chain's CDR3 is CASSEKRTGGLLAYEQYF. The CDR3 region has the DNA TGTGCCAGCAGTGAAAAGAGGACAGGGGGACTGTTGGCGTACGAGCAGTACTTC. V gene TRBV6-1 combines with J gene TRBJ2-7, with 10 bases matching TRBD1. Trimming at V came to 2 bases and at J to 4 bases, leaving 14 bases not matched to a gene. The germline gives CDR1 MNHNS, CDR2 SASEGT. The CDR3 consists of 18 residues.